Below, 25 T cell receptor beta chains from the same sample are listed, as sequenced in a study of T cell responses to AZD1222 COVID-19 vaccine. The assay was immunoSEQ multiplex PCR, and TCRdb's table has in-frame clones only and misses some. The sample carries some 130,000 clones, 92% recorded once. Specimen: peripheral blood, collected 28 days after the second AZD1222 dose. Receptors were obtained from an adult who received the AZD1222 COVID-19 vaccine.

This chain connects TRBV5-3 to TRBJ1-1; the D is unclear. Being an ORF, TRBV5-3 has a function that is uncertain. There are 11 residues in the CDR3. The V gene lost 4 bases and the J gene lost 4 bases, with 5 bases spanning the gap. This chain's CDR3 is CARSEGTEAFF. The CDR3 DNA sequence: TGTGCCAGAAGCGAGGGCACTGAAGCTTTCTTT.

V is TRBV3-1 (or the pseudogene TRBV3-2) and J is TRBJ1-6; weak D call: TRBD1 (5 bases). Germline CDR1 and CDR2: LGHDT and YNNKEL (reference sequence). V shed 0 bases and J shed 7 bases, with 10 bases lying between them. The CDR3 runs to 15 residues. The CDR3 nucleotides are TGTGCCAGCAGCCAAGAGGTCCCAGGGAATTCACCCCTCCACTTT. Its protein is CASSQEVPGNSPLHF.

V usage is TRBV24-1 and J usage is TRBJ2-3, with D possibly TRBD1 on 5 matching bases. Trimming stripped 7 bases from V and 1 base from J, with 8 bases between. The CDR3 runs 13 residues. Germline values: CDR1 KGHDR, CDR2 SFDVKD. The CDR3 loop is CATRQTGTDTQYF. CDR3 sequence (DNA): TGTGCCACCAGACAGACAGGCACAGATACGCAGTATTTT.

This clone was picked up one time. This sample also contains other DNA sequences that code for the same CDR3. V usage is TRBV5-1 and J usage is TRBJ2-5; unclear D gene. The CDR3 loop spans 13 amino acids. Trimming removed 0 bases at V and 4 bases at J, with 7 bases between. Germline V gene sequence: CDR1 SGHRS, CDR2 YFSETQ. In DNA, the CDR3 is TGCGCCAGCAGCTTGGGAGGTCGAGAGACCCAGTACTTC. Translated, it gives CASSLGGRETQYF. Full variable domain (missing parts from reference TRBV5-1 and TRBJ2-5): KAGVTQTPRYLIKTRGQQVTLSCSPISGHRSVSWYQQTPGQGLQFLFEYFSETQRNKGNFPGRFSGRQFSNSRSEMNVSTLELGDSALYLCASSLGGRETQYFGPGTRLLVL.

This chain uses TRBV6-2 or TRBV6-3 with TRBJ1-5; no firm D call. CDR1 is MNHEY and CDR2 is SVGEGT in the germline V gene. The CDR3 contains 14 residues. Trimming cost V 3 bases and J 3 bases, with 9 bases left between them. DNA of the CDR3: TGTGCCAGCAGTTATATGAAATCCAATCAGCCCCAGCATTTT. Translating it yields CASSYMKSNQPQHF.

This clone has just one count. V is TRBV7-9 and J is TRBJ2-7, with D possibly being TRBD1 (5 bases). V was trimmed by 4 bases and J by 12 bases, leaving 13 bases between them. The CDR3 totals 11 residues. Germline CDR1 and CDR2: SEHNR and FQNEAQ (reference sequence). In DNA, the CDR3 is TGTGCCAGCAGCTCCCCGGACACGTGGTACTTC. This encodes CASSSPDTWYF. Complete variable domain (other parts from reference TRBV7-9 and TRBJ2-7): DTGVSQNPRHKITKRGQNVTFRCDPISEHNRLYWYRQTLGQGPEFLTYFQNEAQLEKSRLLSDRFSAERPKGSFSTLEIQRTEQGDSAMYLCASSSPDTWYFGPGTRLTVT.

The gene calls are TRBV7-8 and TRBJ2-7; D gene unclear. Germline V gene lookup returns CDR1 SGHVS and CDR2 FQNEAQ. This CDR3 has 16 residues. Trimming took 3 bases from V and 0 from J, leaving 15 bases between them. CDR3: CASSFSLGQSSYEQYF. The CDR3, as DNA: TGTGCCAGCAGCTTTTCCCTTGGGCAAAGCTCCTACGAGCAGTACTTC.

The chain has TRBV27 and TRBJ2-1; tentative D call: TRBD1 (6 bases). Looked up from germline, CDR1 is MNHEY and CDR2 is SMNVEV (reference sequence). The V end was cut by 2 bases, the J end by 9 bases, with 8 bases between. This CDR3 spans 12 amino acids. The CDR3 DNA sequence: TGTGCCAGCAGTTTACAGGGGACTGAGCAGTTCTTC. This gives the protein CASSLQGTEQFF.

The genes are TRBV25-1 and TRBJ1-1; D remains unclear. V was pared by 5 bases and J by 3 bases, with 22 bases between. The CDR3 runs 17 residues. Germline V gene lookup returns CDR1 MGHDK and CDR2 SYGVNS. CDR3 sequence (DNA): TGTGCCAGCAGTACCCGGACGGAGGGCTATGGGGACACTGAAGCTTTCTTT. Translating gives CASSTRTEGYGDTEAFF.

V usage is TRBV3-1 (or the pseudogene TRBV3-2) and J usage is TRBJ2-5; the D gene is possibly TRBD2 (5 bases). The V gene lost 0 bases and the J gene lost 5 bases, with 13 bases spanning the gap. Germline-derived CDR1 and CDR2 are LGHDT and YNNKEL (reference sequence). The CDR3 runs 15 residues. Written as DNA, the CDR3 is TGTGCCAGCAGCCAAGATCATCGGGGTTTGGAGACCCAGTACTTC. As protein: CASSQDHRGLETQYF.

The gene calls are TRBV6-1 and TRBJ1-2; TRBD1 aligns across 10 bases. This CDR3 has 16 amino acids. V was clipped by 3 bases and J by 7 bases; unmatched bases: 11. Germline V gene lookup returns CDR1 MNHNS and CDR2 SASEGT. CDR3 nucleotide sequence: TGTGCCAGCAGTGACCCCGGGACAGGGGAATTTTCTGGCTACACCTTC. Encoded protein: CASSDPGTGEFSGYTF.

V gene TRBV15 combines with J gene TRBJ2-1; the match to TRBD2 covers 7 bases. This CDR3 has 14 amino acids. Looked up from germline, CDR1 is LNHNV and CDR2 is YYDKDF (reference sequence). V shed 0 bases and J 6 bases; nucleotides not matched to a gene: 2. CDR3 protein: CATSRDRGVNEQFF. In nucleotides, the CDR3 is TGTGCCACCAGCAGAGATCGGGGGGTCAATGAGCAGTTCTTC.

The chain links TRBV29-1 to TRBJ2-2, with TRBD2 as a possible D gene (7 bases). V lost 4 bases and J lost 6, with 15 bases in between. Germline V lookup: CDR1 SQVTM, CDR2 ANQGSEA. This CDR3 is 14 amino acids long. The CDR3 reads CSVAGQGRAGELFF. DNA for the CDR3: TGCAGCGTTGCGGGGCAGGGGAGGGCCGGGGAGCTGTTTTTT.

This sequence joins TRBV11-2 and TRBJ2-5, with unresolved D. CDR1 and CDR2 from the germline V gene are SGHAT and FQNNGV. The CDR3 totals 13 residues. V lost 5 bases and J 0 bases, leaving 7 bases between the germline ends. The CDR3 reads CASSRNYQETQYF. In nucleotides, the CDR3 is TGTGCCAGCAGCCGAAACTACCAAGAGACCCAGTACTTC. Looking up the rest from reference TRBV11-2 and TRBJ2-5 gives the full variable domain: EAGVAQSPRYKIIEKRQSVAFWCNPISGHATLYWYQQILGQGPKLLIQFQNNGVVDDSQLPKDRFSAERLKGVDSTLKIQPAKLEDSAVYLCASSRNYQETQYFGPGTRLLVL.

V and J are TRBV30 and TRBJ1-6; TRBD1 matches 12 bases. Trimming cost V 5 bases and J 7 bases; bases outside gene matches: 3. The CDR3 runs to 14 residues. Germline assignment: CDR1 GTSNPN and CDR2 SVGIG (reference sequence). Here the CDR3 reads CAWGTGGSNSPLHF. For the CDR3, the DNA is TGTGCCTGGGGGACAGGGGGCTCCAATTCACCCCTCCACTTT.

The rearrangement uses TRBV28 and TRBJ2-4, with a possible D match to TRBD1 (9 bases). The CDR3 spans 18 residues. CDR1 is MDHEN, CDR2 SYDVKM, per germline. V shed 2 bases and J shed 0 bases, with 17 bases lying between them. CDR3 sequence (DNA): TGTGCCAGCAGTTTACGGGTAGCGGGACAGGGAGCCAAAAACATTCAGTACTTC. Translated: CASSLRVAGQGAKNIQYF.

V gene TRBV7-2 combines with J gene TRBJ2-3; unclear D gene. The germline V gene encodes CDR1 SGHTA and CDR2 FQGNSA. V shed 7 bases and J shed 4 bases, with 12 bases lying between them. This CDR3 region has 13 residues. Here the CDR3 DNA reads TGTGCCAGCATAGGGTACTATCCAGATACGCAGTATTTT. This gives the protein CASIGYYPDTQYF.

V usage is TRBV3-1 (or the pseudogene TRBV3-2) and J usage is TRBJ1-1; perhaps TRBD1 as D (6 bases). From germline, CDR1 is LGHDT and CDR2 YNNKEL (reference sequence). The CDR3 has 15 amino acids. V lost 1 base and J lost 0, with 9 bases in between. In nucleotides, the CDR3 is TGTGCCAGCAGCCAAGCCGGGACAATGAACACTGAAGCTTTCTTT. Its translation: CASSQAGTMNTEAFF.

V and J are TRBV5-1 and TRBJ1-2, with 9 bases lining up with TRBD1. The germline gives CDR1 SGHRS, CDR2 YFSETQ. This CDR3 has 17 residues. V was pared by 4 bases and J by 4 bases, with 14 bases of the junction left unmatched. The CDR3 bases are TGCGCCAGCAGCGTGGCGGACAGGGGACAGTTCTTCTATGGCTACACCTTC. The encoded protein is CASSVADRGQFFYGYTF.

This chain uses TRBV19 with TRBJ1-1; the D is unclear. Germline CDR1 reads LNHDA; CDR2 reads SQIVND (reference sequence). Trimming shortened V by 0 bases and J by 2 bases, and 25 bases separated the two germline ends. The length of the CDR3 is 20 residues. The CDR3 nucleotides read TGTGCCAGTAGTATAGATCGTCAGAAACCCCTAAGCTCCCTAAACACTGAAGCTTTCTTT. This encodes CASSIDRQKPLSSLNTEAFF.

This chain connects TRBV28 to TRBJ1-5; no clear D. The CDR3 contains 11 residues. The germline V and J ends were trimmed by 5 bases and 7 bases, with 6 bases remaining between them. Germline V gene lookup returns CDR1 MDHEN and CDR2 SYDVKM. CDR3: CASSLEQPQHF. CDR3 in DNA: TGTGCCAGCAGTCTCGAACAGCCCCAGCATTTT.

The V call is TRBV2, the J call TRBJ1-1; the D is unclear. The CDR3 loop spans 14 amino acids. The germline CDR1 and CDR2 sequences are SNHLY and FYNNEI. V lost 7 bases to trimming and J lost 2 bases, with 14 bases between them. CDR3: CASILLEANTEAFF. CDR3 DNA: TGTGCCAGCATCCTTCTCGAGGCTAACACTGAAGCTTTCTTT.

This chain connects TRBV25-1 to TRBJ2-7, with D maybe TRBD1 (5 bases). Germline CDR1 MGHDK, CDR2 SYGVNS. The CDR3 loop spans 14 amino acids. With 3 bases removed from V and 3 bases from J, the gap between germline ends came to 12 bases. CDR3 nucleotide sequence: TGTGCCAGCAGTGACAGGGTCGGCCTCTACGAGCAGTACTTC. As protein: CASSDRVGLYEQYF.

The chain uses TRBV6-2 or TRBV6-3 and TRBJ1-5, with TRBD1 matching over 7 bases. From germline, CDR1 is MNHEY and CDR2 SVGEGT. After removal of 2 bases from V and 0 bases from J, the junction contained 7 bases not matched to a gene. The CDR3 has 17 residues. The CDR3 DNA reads TGTGCCAGCAGTTACCCACAGGGGAGAGATAGCAATCAGCCCCAGCATTTT. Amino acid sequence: CASSYPQGRDSNQPQHF.

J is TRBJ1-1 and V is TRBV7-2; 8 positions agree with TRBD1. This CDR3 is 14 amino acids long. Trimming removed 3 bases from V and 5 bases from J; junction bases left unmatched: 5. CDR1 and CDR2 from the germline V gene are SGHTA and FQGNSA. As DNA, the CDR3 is TGTGCCAGCAGCTTGCTACAGGGGGGGACTGAAGCTTTCTTT. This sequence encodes CASSLLQGGTEAFF.